The clone carrying this T cell receptor (beta chain) has only a few counts. Its antigen is unidentified. This sample stems from a study of CD8 T cells in ankylosing spondylitis. Findings of the study overall: In peripheral blood, disease-linked CD8+ clones occurred at relatively low frequencies.

This CDR3 comprises 14 residues. The germline V gene encodes CDR1 DFQATT and CDR2 SNEGSKA (reference sequence). Trimming left V 3 bases short and J 3 bases short, with 12 bases between. MiXCR was run by TCRdb on the 5' RACE reads, yielding one entry per CDR3 protein. The sample gives 100,000 to 150,000 distinct CDR3 sequences, about 6.4% of which show up once; about 12% is in the top ten. The sequence derives from a male donor with ankylosing spondylitis or in good health (not recorded which). The sequenced sample consisted of blood, either unsorted or a sorted T cell fraction (not recorded which). This chain connects TRBV20-1 to TRBJ1-5, with D perhaps matching TRBD1 (6 bases). The DNA of the CDR3 is TGCAGTGCTAGTAGGGGGGTCTACAATCAGCCCCAGCATTTT. The encoded protein is CSASRGVYNQPQHF.